Below, 9 T cell receptor beta chains from the same sample are listed, as sequenced in a study of OX40 agonist ivuxolimab in advanced cancers. Libraries were made using the immunoSEQ multiplex PCR assay. The immuneACCESS repertoire file appears here via TCRdb, limited to in-frame rearrangements. These files lack a portion of the clones; in checked studies, under half of the deficit traces to unresolved V genes, and the cause of the others is not known. The sample table lists about 63,000 clones, 60% to 80% of them with a count of one. 1.5% to 2% of the sample rests with the top ten. Here the sequenced sample was CD4+ or CD8+ T cells sorted from blood, taken in a trial of the OX40 agonist ivuxolimab. The source of these receptors is an adult with an advanced solid tumor such as melanoma, head and neck, liver or kidney cancer.

The table lists this clone with a count of one. The chain has TRBV7-9 and TRBJ2-5, with 7 bases aligning to TRBD2. CDR1 is SEHNR, CDR2 FQNEAQ, per germline (reference sequence). Trimming removed 4 bases from V and 5 bases from J; junction bases left unmatched: 13. This CDR3 is 16 amino acids long. The CDR3 nucleotides are TGTGCCAGCAGCTCTACTATGAGGCTAGCGGACGAGACCCAGTACTTC. Protein: CASSSTMRLADETQYF.

CDR3 residues: CASSWIQTALRTEAFF. CDR3 nucleotide sequence: TGTGCCAGCAGTTGGATCCAGACAGCCTTGAGAACTGAAGCTTTCTTT. The J gene is TRBJ1-1, the V gene TRBV7-9; the D gene is possibly TRBD1 (5 bases). Germline V gene sequence: CDR1 SEHNR, CDR2 FQNEAQ (reference sequence). This CDR3 is built from 16 residues. Trimming took 6 bases from V and 5 from J, leaving 22 bases between them.

V and J are TRBV5-8 and TRBJ1-4, with 9 bases fitting TRBD1. CDR3 length equals 16 residues. Germline V gene sequence: CDR1 SGHTS, CDR2 YDEGEE. Trimming at V came to 4 bases and at J to 2 bases, leaving 6 bases not matched to a gene. The CDR3 protein is CASSPGQGATNEKLFF. CDR3 coding DNA: TGTGCCAGCAGCCCGGGACAGGGAGCGACTAATGAAAAACTGTTTTTT.

The chain is built from TRBV11-2 and TRBJ1-1, with no clear D. This CDR3 is built from 17 residues. CDR1 is SGHAT and CDR2 is FQNNGV in the germline V gene. The V end lost 1 base, the J end lost 4 bases, and 19 bases lay between the germline ends. CDR3 residues: CASSLVRPGLGGTEAFF. In DNA form, the CDR3 reads TGTGCCAGCAGCTTAGTACGTCCGGGGTTAGGAGGCACTGAAGCTTTCTTT. Full variable domain (rest looked up from reference TRBV11-2 and TRBJ1-1): EAGVAQSPRYKIIEKRQSVAFWCNPISGHATLYWYQQILGQGPKLLIQFQNNGVVDDSQLPKDRFSAERLKGVDSTLKIQPAKLEDSAVYLCASSLVRPGLGGTEAFFGQGTRLTVV.

This clone has just one count. This chain connects TRBV2 to TRBJ1-5, with TRBD1 as a possible D gene (6 bases). The V end was cut by 6 bases, the J end by 6 bases, with 15 bases between. Germline V lookup: CDR1 SNHLY, CDR2 FYNNEI. The CDR3 covers 14 residues. The CDR3 here is CASRGTGSLQPQHF. Written as DNA, the CDR3 is TGTGCCAGCAGGGGAACAGGGTCCCTTCAGCCCCAGCATTTT.

Only a few counts were recorded for this clone. One end of the junction varies from germline; a read error may be responsible. This rearrangement joins TRBV30 to TRBJ1-2; possible D gene TRBD1, 5 bases. The CDR3 length is 12 residues. Germline V gene lookup returns CDR1 GTSNPN and CDR2 SVGIG (reference sequence). The CDR3 nucleotides are TGTGCCTGGAACGGCGGGGCAGCCACGATCCTATTC. It yields the protein CAWNGGAATILF. The full variable domain, its missing parts supplied by reference TRBV30 and TRBJ1-2, is SQTIHQWPATLVQPVGSPLSLECTVEGTSNPNLYWYRQAAGRGLQLLFYSVGIGQISSEVPQNLSASRPQDRQFILSSKKLLLSDSGFYLCAWNGGAATILFGSGTRLTVV.

The chain is built from TRBV12-2 and TRBJ1-2. TRBV12-2 is recorded as a pseudogene. This CDR3 comprises 13 residues. CDR3 region: CASRPKGTHGYTF. The CDR3 region has the DNA TGTGCAAGTCGCCCTAAGGGGACCCATGGCTACACCTTC.

The CDR3 DNA reads TGTGCCAGCAGCCTCTCCTACTTCCTAGTCCCTACCGGGGAGCTGTTTTTT. Amino acid sequence: CASSLSYFLVPTGELFF. This rearrangement joins TRBV7-2 to TRBJ2-2; no definite D call. Germline V CDR1 and CDR2: SGHTA, FQGNSA. Trimming stripped 5 bases from V and 5 bases from J, with 21 bases between. CDR3 length: 17 amino acids.

V gene TRBV6-6 combines with J gene TRBJ2-2; TRBD2 matches at 7 bases. V was pared by 8 bases and J by 0 bases, with 0 bases of the junction left unmatched. The CDR3 loop spans 13 amino acids. Germline assignment: CDR1 MNHNY and CDR2 SVGAGI (reference sequence). CDR3 DNA sequence: TGTGCCAGCGGACTAGCGAACACCGGGGAGCTGTTTTTT. This encodes CASGLANTGELFF.